Below are 11 T cell receptor beta chains sequenced from a single sample in a study of blood T cells in healthy people across ages. For the second PCR, which ran for about 7 to 12 cycles, a sample-barcoded 5' primer and a J-beta primer mix were used. TCRdb re-derived calls from the 5' RACE reads in MiXCR, one entry per CDR3 protein. This table holds about 1.5 million distinct CDR3 sequences, about 42% found once. Sample: blood. All receptors come from a young woman in good health.

The chain joins TRBV12-3 or TRBV12-4 to TRBJ2-5; TRBD2 agrees at 15 bases. The V segment lost 5 bases and the J segment 11 bases; nucleotides outside the gene matches: 12. This CDR3 contains 16 residues. The CDR3 nucleotides are TGTGCCAGCAGTGACCGGGGACTAGCGGGAGGTCAGGAGCAGTACTTC. It is translated as CASSDRGLAGGQEQYF.

The chain has TRBV28 and TRBJ2-1, with 8 bases fitting TRBD1. Losses at the gene ends were 6 bases for V and 8 bases for J; bases not matched to a gene: 9. This CDR3 comprises 14 residues. CDR1 is MDHEN and CDR2 is SYDVKM in the germline V gene. Here the CDR3 reads CASRLTGVYDEQFF. The CDR3 region has the DNA TGTGCCAGCAGATTGACAGGGGTTTACGATGAGCAGTTCTTC.

This chain connects TRBV7-9 to TRBJ1-5; the D is unclear. Germline lookup yields CDR1 SEHNR and CDR2 FQNEAQ (reference sequence). V was clipped by 5 bases and J by 2 bases, with 13 bases between them. This CDR3 is 15 amino acids long. The CDR3 DNA follows: TGTGCCAGCAGCAAGGAGACTGGGGGCAATCAGCCCCAGCATTTT. Translated, it gives CASSKETGGNQPQHF.

This chain links TRBV7-2 with TRBJ1-1; weak D call: TRBD1 (5 bases). CDR3 length equals 13 residues. CDR1 is SGHTA, CDR2 FQGNSA, per germline. Trimming took off 5 bases at V and 2 bases at J, with 9 bases between the two ends. CDR3 DNA: TGTGCCAGCAGCCCCAGGACAAACACTGAAGCTTTCTTT. This codes for CASSPRTNTEAFF. Filled out from reference TRBV7-2 and TRBJ1-1, the complete variable domain reads GAGVSQSPSNKVTEKGKDVELRCDPISGHTALYWYRQSLGQGLEFLIYFQGNSAPDKSGLPSDRFSAERTGGSVSTLTIQRTQQEDSAVYLCASSPRTNTEAFFGQGTRLTVV.

This clonotype was detected a few times. This chain links TRBV7-8 with TRBJ2-3; a possible D gene is TRBD2 (6 bases). Trimming took off 3 bases at V and 2 bases at J, with 15 bases between the two ends. The CDR3 totals 16 residues. Germline V gene lookup returns CDR1 SGHVS and CDR2 FQNEAQ. Here the CDR3 DNA reads TGTGCCAGCAGCTTTGTATCCGGGACTCCCACAGATACGCAGTATTTT. This sequence encodes CASSFVSGTPTDTQYF.

This chain connects TRBV5-1 to TRBJ2-1; D assignment may be TRBD1 or TRBD2 (5 bases each). The ends were cut back, 0 bases at V and 4 bases at J, with 14 bases in the middle. The CDR3 extends over 16 amino acids. CDR1 and CDR2 (germline): SGHRS, YFSETQ. The CDR3 spells CASSLDGTHLYNEQFF. CDR3 in DNA: TGCGCCAGCAGCTTGGACGGGACCCACCTATACAATGAGCAGTTCTTC.

Of note for this clonotype: The junction departs from the called germline gene at one end, perhaps through a read error. The rearrangement links TRBV20-1 to TRBJ2-1, with a possible D match to TRBD1 (6 bases). There are 12 residues in the CDR3. The V gene's germline CDR1 is DFQATT and CDR2 SNEGSKA (reference sequence). CDR3 DNA sequence: TGCAGTGTTAGAAGGGGGTGCGATGAGCAGTTCTTC. It encodes CSVRRGCDEQFF.

To note about this clonotype: A much larger clone sits a single nucleotide away, making a read error possible. V gene TRBV6-5 combines with J gene TRBJ2-7, with 10 bases matching TRBD1. This CDR3 contains 15 residues. V dropped 6 bases and J dropped 2; count of bases not matched to a gene: 7. CDR1 is MNHEY, CDR2 SVGAGI, per germline. The DNA of the CDR3 is TGTGCCAGCAGCGGACGGACAGGGGGGACCTACGAGCAGTACTTC. The encoded protein is CASSGRTGGTYEQYF.

This chain uses TRBV4-1 with TRBJ1-5; 8 bases agree with TRBD1. Germline V gene lookup returns CDR1 MGHRA and CDR2 YSYEKL. This CDR3 is 16 amino acids long. V shed 3 bases, J shed 5 bases, and the junction held 9 bases outside the gene matches. This CDR3 reads CASSQITGGVYQPQHF. CDR3 DNA: TGCGCCAGCAGCCAGATTACAGGGGGTGTATATCAGCCCCAGCATTTT.

This sequence joins TRBV27 and TRBJ2-7; D may be TRBD2 (7 bases). Trimming took 0 bases from V and 3 from J, leaving 18 bases between them. CDR3 length: 17 residues. The germline V gene encodes CDR1 MNHEY and CDR2 SMNVEV (reference sequence). CDR3 DNA: TGTGCCAGCAGTTTATCGGGGGGGCCAGCGGGATTCTACGAGCAGTACTTC. Amino acid sequence: CASSLSGGPAGFYEQYF.

The chain combines TRBV5-1 with TRBJ2-6, with D unclear. V was shortened by 0 bases and J by 0 bases, with 10 bases between the two germline ends. CDR3 size: 17 residues. Germline V gene sequence: CDR1 SGHRS, CDR2 YFSETQ. CDR3 region: CASSLGPSTSGANVLTF. DNA of the CDR3: TGCGCCAGCAGCTTGGGACCCAGCACCTCTGGGGCCAACGTCCTGACTTTC.